Listed below are T cell receptor beta chains from one sample, sequenced in a study of cytomegalovirus exposure and HLA in healthy donors. TCRdb's copy holds only in-frame clones and misses some; the assay was immunoSEQ multiplex PCR. Here the sample spans 170,000 or so clones, about 80% being singletons. The sample taken for sequencing was PBMCs. These receptors all come from a woman in her sixties or seventies in good health and CMV-seropositive. Both conserved end residues are part of each CDR3. A D gene is named only where the DNA matches it firmly. Clone size appears in some rows only: once, few, many, or a class for an expanded clone.

cdr3_nt: TGCGCCAGCCGGGACAGGGAAGAAGGAAACACCATATATTTT
cdr3_aa: CASRDREEGNTIYF
j_call: TRBJ1-3
clone_size: -
d_call: TRBD1
v_call: TRBV5-1

cdr3_nt: TGTGCCAGCAGCGTAGCCTCGAGCTCTGGAAACACCATATATTTT
cdr3_aa: CASSVASSSGNTIYF
j_call: TRBJ1-3
clone_size: -
d_call: -
v_call: TRBV9

cdr3_nt: TGTGCCAGCAGTTACTCTGGCGGGGGCGAACAGCCCCAGCATTTT
cdr3_aa: CASSYSGGGEQPQHF
j_call: TRBJ1-5
clone_size: -
d_call: -
v_call: TRBV6-5

cdr3_nt: TGTGCCAGCGGGGCGCGCTACTATGGCTACACCTTC
cdr3_aa: CASGARYYGYTF
j_call: TRBJ1-2
clone_size: -
d_call: -
v_call: TRBV6-1

cdr3_nt: TGTGCCAGCAGTGTCTCGAGGGAGGACTCCTATAATTCACCCCTCCACTTT
cdr3_aa: CASSVSREDSYNSPLHF
j_call: TRBJ1-6
clone_size: -
d_call: -
v_call: TRBV25-1

cdr3_nt: TGTGCCAGCAGAGCACTAGAGGGAAGGGAGCTGTTTTTT
cdr3_aa: CASRALEGRELFF
j_call: TRBJ2-2
clone_size: -
d_call: -
v_call: TRBV7-2

cdr3_nt: TGTGCCAGTATGGGGGGGAGCGGGGCGAACACCGGGGAGCTGTTTTTT
cdr3_aa: CASMGGSGANTGELFF
j_call: TRBJ2-2
clone_size: -
d_call: TRBD2
v_call: TRBV19

cdr3_nt: TGTGCCAGCAGTTTAGGACAGGGGGCCCACGAGCAGTACTTC
cdr3_aa: CASSLGQGAHEQYF
j_call: TRBJ2-7
clone_size: -
d_call: TRBD1
v_call: TRBV28

cdr3_nt: TGTGCCAGCAGCCCCAGACAGGGGGTAGGCCCAGATACGCAGTATTTT
cdr3_aa: CASSPRQGVGPDTQYF
j_call: TRBJ2-3
clone_size: -
d_call: TRBD1
v_call: TRBV11-2

cdr3_nt: TGTGCCTGGAGTGGGGACAGAATCTCCTACAATGGGCAGTTCTTC
cdr3_aa: CAWSGDRISYNGQFF
j_call: TRBJ2-1
clone_size: -
d_call: TRBD1
v_call: TRBV30

cdr3_nt: TGTGCCAGCAGCCCGGGGACTAGCTGGGAGCAGTTCTTC
cdr3_aa: CASSPGTSWEQFF
j_call: TRBJ2-1
clone_size: -
d_call: TRBD2
v_call: TRBV11-2

cdr3_nt: TGTGCCAGCAGTTACCTAGATAGATCCTACGAGCAGTACTTC
cdr3_aa: CASSYLDRSYEQYF
j_call: TRBJ2-7
clone_size: -
d_call: -
v_call: TRBV6-6

cdr3_nt: TGTGCCAGCAGCACTCGACTCTCTGGGGCCAACGTCCTGACTTTC
cdr3_aa: CASSTRLSGANVLTF
j_call: TRBJ2-6
clone_size: -
d_call: -
v_call: TRBV21-1

cdr3_nt: TGTGCCAGCAGCTCTAGCGGGGGACGCACAGATACGCAGTATTTT
cdr3_aa: CASSSSGGRTDTQYF
j_call: TRBJ2-3
clone_size: -
d_call: TRBD2
v_call: TRBV7-2

cdr3_nt: TGTGCCAGCAGCCGTTTCCCATACAGGTCGTCTCGTCAGCCCCAGCATTTT
cdr3_aa: CASSRFPYRSSRQPQHF
j_call: TRBJ1-5
clone_size: few
d_call: -
v_call: TRBV28

cdr3_nt: TGTGCCAGCCAAGACAGGGGGCTAGGTGAAGCTTTCTTT
cdr3_aa: CASQDRGLGEAFF
j_call: TRBJ1-1
clone_size: -
d_call: TRBD1
v_call: TRBV2

cdr3_nt: TGTGCCAGCAGCTTGGGGCCCGGGACAGACATCTACAATGAGCAGTTCTTC
cdr3_aa: CASSLGPGTDIYNEQFF
j_call: TRBJ2-1
clone_size: -
d_call: TRBD1
v_call: TRBV11-3

cdr3_nt: TGTGCCAGCAGTGAAGCCTGGGGCAGGGAAGGTGTGACTTTCTTT
cdr3_aa: CASSEAWGREGVTFF
j_call: TRBJ1-1
clone_size: -
d_call: -
v_call: TRBV2

cdr3_nt: TGCGCCAGCAGTTCGGAAAAAGGACTAGCTAACACCGGGGAGCTGTTTTTT
cdr3_aa: CASSSEKGLANTGELFF
j_call: TRBJ2-2
clone_size: -
d_call: TRBD2
v_call: TRBV5-1

cdr3_nt: TGTTCCAGCAGCTTATCACAGGGTGAAGCTTTCTTT
cdr3_aa: CSSSLSQGEAFF
j_call: TRBJ1-1
clone_size: -
d_call: -
v_call: TRBV7-9

cdr3_nt: TGTGCCAGCAGCCTAGGGGCACAGGGTCTCTACGAGCAGTACTTC
cdr3_aa: CASSLGAQGLYEQYF
j_call: TRBJ2-7
clone_size: once
d_call: -
v_call: TRBV7-2

cdr3_nt: TGTGCCAGCAGTTCCACGGGACAGGGGGCTTACAATGAGCAGTTCTTC
cdr3_aa: CASSSTGQGAYNEQFF
j_call: TRBJ2-1
clone_size: -
d_call: TRBD1
v_call: TRBV28

cdr3_nt: TGTGCCAGCAGCTTTTCGGGGGATGGGAATCAGCCCCAGCATTTT
cdr3_aa: CASSFSGDGNQPQHF
j_call: TRBJ1-5
clone_size: -
d_call: -
v_call: TRBV11-2

cdr3_nt: TGTGCCAGCAGCGTGACTAACTCCTACGAGCAGTACTTC
cdr3_aa: CASSVTNSYEQYF
j_call: TRBJ2-7
clone_size: -
d_call: -
v_call: TRBV9

cdr3_nt: TGTGCCAGCAGCCTCGGGACTAGCGGGACCTCCCAAGAGACCCAGTACTTC
cdr3_aa: CASSLGTSGTSQETQYF
j_call: TRBJ2-5
clone_size: -
d_call: TRBD2
v_call: TRBV11-2

cdr3_nt: TGTGCCTGGAGTACCCTGACAGGGTTCTACGAGCAGTACTTC
cdr3_aa: CAWSTLTGFYEQYF
j_call: TRBJ2-7
clone_size: -
d_call: TRBD1
v_call: TRBV30

cdr3_nt: TGTGCCAGCAGCACGAGGGGACAGGGTAACATTCAGTACTTC
cdr3_aa: CASSTRGQGNIQYF
j_call: TRBJ2-4
clone_size: -
d_call: TRBD1
v_call: TRBV2

cdr3_nt: TGTGCCAGCAGTTCCCCCAGGACAGGGTACGAGCAGTACTTC
cdr3_aa: CASSSPRTGYEQYF
j_call: TRBJ2-7
clone_size: -
d_call: TRBD1
v_call: TRBV27

cdr3_nt: TGCGCCAGCAGCCAAGATCTAGGGGGACAGGGCAGCAAGCACGAGCAGTACTTC
cdr3_aa: CASSQDLGGQGSKHEQYF
j_call: TRBJ2-7
clone_size: -
d_call: TRBD1
v_call: TRBV4-3